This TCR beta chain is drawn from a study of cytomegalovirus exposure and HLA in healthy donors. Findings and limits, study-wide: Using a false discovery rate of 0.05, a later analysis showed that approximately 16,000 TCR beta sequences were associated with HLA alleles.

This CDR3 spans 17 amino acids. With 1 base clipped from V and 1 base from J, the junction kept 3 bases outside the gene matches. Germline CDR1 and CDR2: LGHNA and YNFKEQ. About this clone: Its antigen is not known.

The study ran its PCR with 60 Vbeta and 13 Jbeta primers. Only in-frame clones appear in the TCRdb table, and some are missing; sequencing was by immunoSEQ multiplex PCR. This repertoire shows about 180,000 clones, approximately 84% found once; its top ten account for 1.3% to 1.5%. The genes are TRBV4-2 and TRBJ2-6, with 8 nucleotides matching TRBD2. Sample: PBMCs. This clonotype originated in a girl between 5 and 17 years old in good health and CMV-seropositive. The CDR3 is CASSQVLAGSGANVLTF. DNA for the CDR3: TGTGCCAGCAGCCAAGTTTTAGCGGGGTCTGGGGCCAACGTCCTGACTTTC.